This entry lists 23 T cell receptor beta chains sequenced from one sample in a study of cytomegalovirus exposure and HLA in healthy donors. Vbeta (60) and Jbeta (13) primers were used in the PCR. Clones were sequenced by immunoSEQ multiplex PCR, and TCRdb holds only the in-frame ones, with some missing. The top ten clones hold roughly 1.6% of a sample with under 300,000 clones, around 90% of them seen once. Sequencing input: PBMCs. The receptors were sampled from a girl aged 2 to 9 in good health and CMV-seronegative.

The chain is built from TRBV5-1 and TRBJ1-5, with 7 bases lining up with TRBD1. The J segment lost 6 bases and the V segment lost 0 bases, leaving 0 bases of the junction unmatched. Germline CDR1 SGHRS, CDR2 YFSETQ. The CDR3 is made up of 13 amino acids. CDR3 amino acids: CASSLDRGQPQHF. The CDR3 nucleotides read TGCGCCAGCAGCTTGGACAGGGGTCAGCCCCAGCATTTT. Full variable domain (outside the CDR3, taken from reference TRBV5-1 and TRBJ1-5): KAGVTQTPRYLIKTRGQQVTLSCSPISGHRSVSWYQQTPGQGLQFLFEYFSETQRNKGNFPGRFSGRQFSNSRSEMNVSTLELGDSALYLCASSLDRGQPQHFGDGTRLSIL.

J is TRBJ1-5 and V is TRBV2; D may be TRBD1 (6 bases). The CDR3 length is 15 residues. Trimming removed 6 bases from V and 0 bases from J, with 12 bases in between. The germline CDR1 and CDR2 sequences are SNHLY and FYNNEI. CDR3 in DNA: TGTGCCAGCAGCGGACAGTTCAATAGCAATCAGCCCCAGCATTTT. The encoded protein is CASSGQFNSNQPQHF.

This chain links TRBV19 with TRBJ1-4; 9 bases agree with TRBD1. V was clipped by 6 bases and J by 0 bases; unmatched bases: 8. CDR1 and CDR2 (germline): LNHDA, SQIVND (reference sequence). The CDR3 totals 17 residues. CDR3 protein: CASRWGTGTATNEKLFF. The DNA of the CDR3 is TGTGCCAGTAGATGGGGGACAGGGACAGCAACTAATGAAAAACTGTTTTTT. The variable domain in full, completed from reference TRBV19 and TRBJ1-4, reads DGGITQSPKYLFRKEGQNVTLSCEQNLNHDAMYWYRQDPGQGLRLIYYSQIVNDFQKGDIAEGYSVSREKKESFPLTVTSAQKNPTAFYLCASRWGTGTATNEKLFFGSGTQLSVL.

The chain couples TRBV27 to TRBJ1-4, with D possibly being TRBD1 (6 bases). V lost 3 bases and J 7 bases, leaving 9 bases between the germline ends. This CDR3 is built from 13 residues. Per the germline V gene, CDR1 is MNHEY and CDR2 is SMNVEV (reference sequence). The CDR3 sequence: CASSLGAVEKLFF. DNA for the CDR3: TGTGCCAGCAGTTTGGGGGCAGTTGAAAAACTGTTTTTT.

This clone was seen only once. The J gene is TRBJ1-4, the V gene TRBV7-8; TRBD1 aligns across 10 bases. CDR3 length equals 18 residues. Per germline, CDR1 SGHVS and CDR2 FQNEAQ. After removal of 2 bases from V and 0 bases from J, the junction contained 6 bases not matched to a gene. CDR3 residues: CASSLPGQGKATNEKLFF. CDR3 DNA sequence: TGTGCCAGCAGCTTACCGGGACAGGGGAAAGCAACTAATGAAAAACTGTTTTTT. The complete variable domain, with remaining parts taken from reference TRBV7-8 and TRBJ1-4, reads GAGVSQSPRYKVAKRGQDVALRCDPISGHVSLFWYQQALGQGPEFLTYFQNEAQLDKSGLPSDRFFAERPEGSVSTLKIQRTQQEDSAVYLCASSLPGQGKATNEKLFFGSGTQLSVL.

The chain joins TRBV27 to TRBJ1-4, with TRBD1 matching 8 bases. Germline V lookup: CDR1 MNHEY, CDR2 SMNVEV (reference sequence). CDR3 length equals 15 residues. Germline trimming cut 6 bases from V and 7 bases from J; bases unmatched to any gene: 10. This CDR3 is CASRAGGGGIEKLFF. CDR3 bases: TGTGCCAGCAGGGCAGGGGGCGGCGGAATTGAAAAACTGTTTTTT.

In its sample, this clone was seen a few times. The genes are TRBV7-8 and TRBJ2-7; 7 bases agree with TRBD1. The trim removed 4 bases at V and 9 bases at J, leaving 18 bases unmatched. CDR3 length: 16 residues. Germline loops: CDR1 SGHVS, CDR2 FQNEAQ. The CDR3 sequence: CASSSEGTVVPSGQYF. The CDR3 DNA follows: TGTGCCAGCAGCTCCGAAGGGACAGTAGTCCCGAGTGGGCAGTACTTC.

The V gene is TRBV20-1, the J gene TRBJ2-7, with D tentatively TRBD2 (8 bases). The CDR3 is 11 residues long. With 5 bases removed from V and 6 bases from J, the gap between germline ends came to 11 bases. Germline CDR1 is DFQATT and CDR2 is SNEGSKA (reference sequence). CDR3 sequence: CSAREGAEQYF. The CDR3, as DNA: TGCAGTGCTCGGGAGGGGGCCGAGCAGTACTTC.

The chain carries TRBV19 and TRBJ1-1; possible D gene TRBD1, 6 bases. V gave up 6 bases and J gave up 5 bases, with 16 bases separating them. Germline loops: CDR1 LNHDA, CDR2 SQIVND (reference sequence). The CDR3 is 14 amino acids. The CDR3 DNA is TGTGCCAGTAGCAGCGACAGGAGGAGGACTGAAGCTTTCTTT. This sequence encodes CASSSDRRRTEAFF. Using reference TRBV19 and TRBJ1-1 for the parts outside the CDR3, the full variable domain is DGGITQSPKYLFRKEGQNVTLSCEQNLNHDAMYWYRQDPGQGLRLIYYSQIVNDFQKGDIAEGYSVSREKKESFPLTVTSAQKNPTAFYLCASSSDRRRTEAFFGQGTRLTVV.

This chain connects TRBV5-1 to TRBJ2-1; 14 nucleotides align to TRBD2. Germline CDR1 is SGHRS and CDR2 is YFSETQ. The V gene end was trimmed by 4 bases and the J gene end by 7 bases; junction bases not matched to a gene: 7. The CDR3 totals 16 residues. The CDR3 DNA is TGCGCCAGCAGCCCAACCGGGACTAGCGGGAGTAATGAGCAGTTCTTC. This gives the protein CASSPTGTSGSNEQFF.

As for this clone: The junction departs from the called germline gene at one end, perhaps through a read error. The J gene is TRBJ1-1, the V gene TRBV7-9; 12 bases map to TRBD1. Germline loops: CDR1 SEHNR, CDR2 FQNEAQ (reference sequence). This CDR3 is built from 17 residues. CDR3 sequence reads: CSSRAGTGGFMNTEAFF. CDR3 nucleotide sequence: TGTTCCAGCAGAGCCGGGACAGGGGGCTTCATGAACACTGAAGCTTTCTTT. Using reference TRBV7-9 and TRBJ1-1 for the parts outside the CDR3, the full variable domain is DTGVSQNPRHKITKRGQNVTFRCDPISEHNRLYWYRQTLGQGPEFLTYFQNEAQLEKSRLLSDRFSAERPKGSFSTLEIQRTEQGDSAMYLCSSRAGTGGFMNTEAFFGQGTRLTVV.

For this clone: A junction boundary mismatches the germline segment, possibly from a read error. The rearrangement links TRBV10-3 to TRBJ1-1; no reliable D call. Germline CDR1 reads ENHRY; CDR2 reads SYGVKD. The CDR3 spans 12 residues. For the CDR3, the DNA is TGTGCCAGCAGTTACGGGAACACTGAAGCTTTCTTT. Translated: CASSYGNTEAFF.

CDR3 in DNA: TGTGCCAGTAGTATATGGGGGGTCCGGAATGAGCAGTTCTTC. Translated, it gives CASSIWGVRNEQFF. The chain couples TRBV19 to TRBJ2-1; D may be TRBD2 (6 bases). Germline V gives CDR1 LNHDA, CDR2 SQIVND (reference sequence). CDR3 length: 14 residues. The V end lost 2 bases, the J end lost 7 bases, and 12 bases lay between the germline ends.

The genes are TRBV18 and TRBJ1-6, with 7 bases lining up with TRBD1. Germline values: CDR1 KGHSH, CDR2 LQKENI. With 3 bases clipped from V and 14 bases from J, the junction kept 4 bases outside the gene matches. The CDR3 extends over 12 amino acids. The CDR3 DNA sequence: TGTGCCAGCTCACCCGGGACAGAAACCCTCCACTTT. Translated: CASSPGTETLHF. The complete variable domain, with remaining parts taken from reference TRBV18 and TRBJ1-6, reads NAGVMQNPRHLVRRRGQEARLRCSPMKGHSHVYWYRQLPEEGLKFMVYLQKENIIDESGMPKERFSAEFPKEGPSILRIQQVVRGDSAAYFCASSPGTETLHFGNGTRLTVT.

The J gene is TRBJ1-1, the V gene TRBV4-2; unclear D gene. This CDR3 region has 16 residues. Trimming left V 4 bases short and J 2 bases short, with 17 bases between. Germline V gene sequence: CDR1 LGHNA, CDR2 YNFKEQ. DNA for the CDR3: TGTGCCAGCAGCCCTACCGCGAGGCAGTCAAACACTGAAGCTTTCTTT. It encodes CASSPTARQSNTEAFF.

J is TRBJ2-2 and V is TRBV19; 8 nucleotides align to TRBD1. The CDR3 totals 16 residues. Germline V gene lookup returns CDR1 LNHDA and CDR2 SQIVND (reference sequence). The V segment lost 2 bases and the J segment 2 bases; nucleotides outside the gene matches: 4. CDR3 sequence reads: CASSITGGQNTGELFF. CDR3 DNA: TGTGCCAGTAGTATAACAGGGGGACAAAACACCGGGGAGCTGTTTTTT. The full variable domain, completed using reference TRBV19 and TRBJ2-2, is DGGITQSPKYLFRKEGQNVTLSCEQNLNHDAMYWYRQDPGQGLRLIYYSQIVNDFQKGDIAEGYSVSREKKESFPLTVTSAQKNPTAFYLCASSITGGQNTGELFFGEGSRLTVL.

V is TRBV7-2 and J is TRBJ1-5; 7 nucleotides line up with TRBD1. The CDR3 loop spans 14 amino acids. Germline lookup yields CDR1 SGHTA and CDR2 FQGNSA. V shed 5 bases and J 2 bases; nucleotides not matched to a gene: 3. Here the CDR3 DNA reads TGTGCCAGCAGCCGAAGGGGGCGCAATCAGCCCCAGCATTTT. Translating gives CASSRRGRNQPQHF.

The chain employs TRBV30 and TRBJ2-1, with 8 bases matching TRBD1. The CDR3 length is 16 residues. The germline V gene encodes CDR1 GTSNPN and CDR2 SVGIG (reference sequence). The J segment lost 2 bases and the V segment lost 1 base, leaving 7 bases of the junction unmatched. This CDR3 reads CAWSGKTGDPYNEQFF. The CDR3 DNA reads as TGTGCCTGGAGTGGGAAGACAGGGGATCCCTACAATGAGCAGTTCTTC.

The CDR3, as DNA: TGTGCCAGCAGCTTACCTGAGCGGGGAAAGGCGGCAGATACGCAGTATTTT. It is translated as CASSLPERGKAADTQYF. The chain combines TRBV7-9 with TRBJ2-3; 7 bases fit TRBD2. The CDR3 is 17 amino acids. Trimming at V came to 2 bases and at J to 4 bases, leaving 12 bases not matched to a gene. Germline assignment: CDR1 SEHNR and CDR2 FQNEAQ (reference sequence).

This clone was found once. The chain has TRBV30 and TRBJ2-1, with TRBD1 as a possible D gene (6 bases). This CDR3 is built from 14 residues. The germline CDR1 and CDR2 sequences are GTSNPN and SVGIG (reference sequence). Between the trimmed V and J ends, which lost 0 bases and 9 bases, there was a span of 15 bases. Here the CDR3 reads CAWSVGLGAFEQFF. The CDR3 coding sequence is TGTGCCTGGAGTGTAGGGCTGGGGGCGTTTGAGCAGTTCTTC. Filled out from reference TRBV30 and TRBJ2-1, the complete variable domain reads SQTIHQWPATLVQPVGSPLSLECTVEGTSNPNLYWYRQAAGRGLQLLFYSVGIGQISSEVPQNLSASRPQDRQFILSSKKLLLSDSGFYLCAWSVGLGAFEQFFGPGTRLTVL.

The rearrangement links TRBV10-3 to TRBJ1-6; D uncertain. Trimming cost V 0 bases and J 0 bases, with 12 bases left between them. This CDR3 comprises 18 residues. The germline V gene has CDR1 ENHRY and CDR2 SYGVKD. The CDR3 spells CAISESVDGSSYNSPLHF. The CDR3 coding sequence is TGTGCCATCAGTGAGTCGGTCGACGGGAGCTCCTATAATTCACCCCTCCACTTT.

The gene calls are TRBV18 and TRBJ2-7, with 7 bases fitting TRBD1. V lost 6 bases to trimming and J lost 2 bases; unmatched junction nucleotides: 4. CDR3 length equals 13 residues. Germline CDR1 and CDR2: KGHSH and LQKENI. Here the CDR3 DNA reads TGTGCCAGCTCCCGGGACAGAACCTACGAGCAGTACTTC. It yields the protein CASSRDRTYEQYF. Full variable domain (missing parts from reference TRBV18 and TRBJ2-7): NAGVMQNPRHLVRRRGQEARLRCSPMKGHSHVYWYRQLPEEGLKFMVYLQKENIIDESGMPKERFSAEFPKEGPSILRIQQVVRGDSAAYFCASSRDRTYEQYFGPGTRLTVT.

This chain uses TRBV5-1 with TRBJ2-5; 7 bases fit TRBD1. CDR3 length: 15 amino acids. Germline loops: CDR1 SGHRS, CDR2 YFSETQ. J lost 5 bases, V lost 6 bases, and 13 bases had no gene match. This CDR3 is CASMGQRSMGETQYF. CDR3 nucleotide sequence: TGCGCCAGCATGGGACAGAGGTCAATGGGGGAGACCCAGTACTTC.